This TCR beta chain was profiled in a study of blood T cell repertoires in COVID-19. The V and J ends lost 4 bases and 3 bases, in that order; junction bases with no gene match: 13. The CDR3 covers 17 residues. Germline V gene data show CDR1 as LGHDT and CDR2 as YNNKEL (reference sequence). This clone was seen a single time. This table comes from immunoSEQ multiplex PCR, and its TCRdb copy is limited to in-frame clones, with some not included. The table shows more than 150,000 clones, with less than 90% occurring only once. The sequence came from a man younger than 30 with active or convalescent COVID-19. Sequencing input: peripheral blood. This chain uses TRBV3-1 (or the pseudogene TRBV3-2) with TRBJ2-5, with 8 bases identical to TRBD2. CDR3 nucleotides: TGTGCCAGCAGCCCCCGTCGACTAGCGCAGGGGAAAGAGACCCAGTACTTC. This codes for CASSPRRLAQGKETQYF.